These 18 T cell receptor beta chains came from one sample sequenced in a study of regulatory T cells in long-lasting Graves disease. Arm-PCR of CDR3 regions with iRepertoire HTBI primers generated TCR beta libraries. Each CDR3 protein is one row after TCRdb ran MiXCR on the multiplex PCR reads. The repertoire holds more than 400,000 distinct CDR3 sequences, with around 16% as singletons. Time point denoted: newly diagnosed GD, antithyroid drugs for less than 3 months. PBMCs were the source of the RNA used for TCR sequencing. A further study also used this sample, focusing on T cells in Graves' hyperthyroidism and ophthalmopathy.

Sequences were derived from peripheral blood mononuclear cells (PBMCs), sampled at new diagnosis, from a patient treated with antithyroid drugs. Every receptor here comes from a man between 35 and 55 years old with Graves disease.

At least ten counts were recorded for this clonotype. This chain connects TRBV2 to TRBJ2-2; 10 bases are shared with TRBD1. The germline CDR1 and CDR2 sequences are SNHLY and FYNNEI. V lost 5 bases and J lost 4; bases outside the gene matches: 4. The CDR3 is 15 amino acids. The CDR3 DNA follows: TGTGCCAGCAGTCGACAGGGGGCTCCCACCGGGGAGCTGTTTTTT. Protein: CASSRQGAPTGELFF.

As concerns this clonotype: This could be a read error, since a much larger clone is one nucleotide away. The chain employs TRBV5-6 and TRBJ2-5; D gene unclear. V gave up 4 bases and J gave up 0 bases, with 10 bases separating them. The CDR3 covers 14 residues. Germline V gene sequence: CDR1 SGHDT, CDR2 YYEEEE. The CDR3 DNA follows: TGTGCCAGCAGCCTAACAAGGTACCAAGAGACCCAGTACTTC. This translates into CASSLTRYQETQYF.

The rearrangement links TRBV7-9 to TRBJ1-4; D is uncertain. Per the germline V gene, CDR1 is SEHNR and CDR2 is FQNEAQ (reference sequence). The CDR3 runs 13 residues. The V and J ends lost 5 bases and 5 bases respectively, with 9 bases between them. The CDR3 here is CASSIGRNEKLFF. The CDR3 DNA sequence: TGTGCCAGCAGCATCGGCCGGAATGAAAAACTGTTTTTT.

This clonotype was counted between two and nine times. V is TRBV5-1 and J is TRBJ2-2; no firm D call. V was cut by 0 bases and J by 0 bases, with 9 bases left in between. This CDR3 region has 16 residues. Germline assignment: CDR1 SGHRS and CDR2 YFSETQ. Here the CDR3 DNA reads TGCGCCAGCAGCTTGGAACCTAATTCGAACACCGGGGAGCTGTTTTTT. Its translation: CASSLEPNSNTGELFF.

This clonotype was seen ten or more times. The rearrangement links TRBV12-3 or TRBV12-4 to TRBJ2-2; no definite D call. V shed 6 bases and J shed 7 bases, with 12 bases lying between them. This CDR3 is 13 amino acids long. CDR3 DNA: TGTGCCAGCAGCCTCCGGGTCGGCGGGGAGCTGTTTTTT. This encodes CASSLRVGGELFF.

This clonotype was seen at least ten times. V gene TRBV24-1 combines with J gene TRBJ2-3, with D unclear. Germline assignment: CDR1 KGHDR and CDR2 SFDVKD. There are 14 residues in the CDR3. Trimming shortened V by 7 bases and J by 8 bases, and 18 bases separated the two germline ends. The CDR3 is CATSAGSKYSTQYF. DNA of the CDR3: TGTGCCACCAGCGCCGGGTCGAAGTATAGTACGCAGTATTTT.

This clonotype appeared many times. The rearrangement links TRBV11-2 to TRBJ2-7; 7 positions match TRBD2. The CDR3 contains 15 residues. The germline V gene has CDR1 SGHAT and CDR2 FQNNGV. With 5 bases clipped from V and 2 bases from J, the junction kept 9 bases outside the gene matches. Here the CDR3 DNA reads TGTGCCAGCAGCCCCATCTCGGGAGGCACCTACGAGCAGTACTTC. This codes for CASSPISGGTYEQYF. The full variable domain, rest sourced from reference TRBV11-2 and TRBJ2-7, is EAGVAQSPRYKIIEKRQSVAFWCNPISGHATLYWYQQILGQGPKLLIQFQNNGVVDDSQLPKDRFSAERLKGVDSTLKIQPAKLEDSAVYLCASSPISGGTYEQYFGPGTRLTVT.

The rearrangement uses TRBV7-9 and TRBJ2-2; D tentatively reads TRBD1 or TRBD2 (7 bases each). The V end was cut by 4 bases, the J end by 5 bases, with 14 bases between. CDR1 is SEHNR, CDR2 FQNEAQ, per germline (reference sequence). This CDR3 comprises 15 residues. The CDR3 nucleotides are TGTGCCAGCAGCTCCCAGGGGGGGTATACCGGGGAGCTGTTTTTT. Its protein is CASSSQGGYTGELFF. The full variable domain, its missing parts supplied by reference TRBV7-9 and TRBJ2-2, is DTGVSQNPRHKITKRGQNVTFRCDPISEHNRLYWYRQTLGQGPEFLTYFQNEAQLEKSRLLSDRFSAERPKGSFSTLEIQRTEQGDSAMYLCASSSQGGYTGELFFGEGSRLTVL.

This clonotype was seen a single time. The rearrangement uses TRBV27 and TRBJ2-1; 7 bases are a match to TRBD2. The CDR3 is 14 residues long. Germline values: CDR1 MNHEY, CDR2 SMNVEV (reference sequence). V dropped 8 bases and J dropped 8; count of bases not matched to a gene: 12. The CDR3 DNA sequence: TGTGCCAGCTTGACTAGCAGTAAAGGGGATGAGCAGTTCTTC. This gives the protein CASLTSSKGDEQFF.

This clonotype was counted at least ten times. V and J are TRBV5-5 and TRBJ1-5; 7 bases match TRBD1. Germline-derived CDR1 and CDR2 are SGHKS and YYEKEE (reference sequence). Trimming took 2 bases from V and 7 from J; bases not matched to a gene: 9. CDR3 length: 15 amino acids. The CDR3 here is CASSFQGDRGQPQHF. CDR3 sequence (DNA): TGTGCCAGCAGCTTCCAGGGGGATAGAGGACAGCCCCAGCATTTT.

Points on this clonotype: Just one base apart from a much larger clone, this may be a read error. The rearrangement uses TRBV5-1 and TRBJ2-5; possibly TRBD2 for D (5 bases). This CDR3 is 14 amino acids long. Germline values: CDR1 SGHRS, CDR2 YFSETQ. The CDR3 is CASSIQSGKETQYF. CDR3 DNA: TGTGCCAGCAGCATCCAATCGGGGAAAGAGACCCAGTACTTC.

This clonotype was detected a few times. One junction end does not reproduce the germline sequence, and a read error may be involved. The chain has TRBV20-1 and TRBJ2-2, with 10 bases fitting TRBD2. The CDR3 extends over 14 amino acids. Germline CDR1 DFQATT, CDR2 SNEGSKA (reference sequence). The DNA of the CDR3 is TGCAGTGCCCTAGCGGGAGTCGGCACCGGGGGGCTGTTTTTT. The encoded protein is CSALAGVGTGGLFF.

This clonotype was found many times. This chain joins TRBV30 and TRBJ1-1, with 7 bases matching TRBD1. CDR1 and CDR2 (germline): GTSNPN, SVGIG (reference sequence). V lost 7 bases and J lost 5; bases outside the gene matches: 7. CDR3 size: 12 residues. Here the CDR3 reads CAYGTARTEAFF. Here the CDR3 DNA reads TGTGCCTACGGGACAGCGAGGACTGAAGCTTTCTTT.

This clonotype has a count of ten or more. The rearrangement uses TRBV9 and TRBJ1-1; TRBD1 agrees at 7 bases. V was clipped by 0 bases and J by 4 bases; unmatched bases: 3. CDR3 length: 14 residues. Germline CDR1 and CDR2: SGDLS and YYNGEE. The CDR3 bases are TGTGCCAGCAGCGTAGAGCCAGGGGGCACTGAAGCTTTCTTT. Protein: CASSVEPGGTEAFF.

The chain couples TRBV19 to TRBJ1-5, with no clear D. CDR3 length: 17 amino acids. Trimming shortened V by 3 bases and J by 0 bases, and 15 bases separated the two germline ends. Germline loops: CDR1 LNHDA, CDR2 SQIVND (reference sequence). For the CDR3, the DNA is TGTGCCAGTAGTATTACCGGACGGCGAGATAGCAATCAGCCCCAGCATTTT. It is translated as CASSITGRRDSNQPQHF. Full variable domain (rest looked up from reference TRBV19 and TRBJ1-5): DGGITQSPKYLFRKEGQNVTLSCEQNLNHDAMYWYRQDPGQGLRLIYYSQIVNDFQKGDIAEGYSVSREKKESFPLTVTSAQKNPTAFYLCASSITGRRDSNQPQHFGDGTRLSIL.

This clonotype was observed many times. This sequence joins TRBV28 and TRBJ2-7; the D gene is possibly TRBD2 (6 bases). V lost 6 bases and J lost 2, with 17 bases in between. This CDR3 spans 15 amino acids. CDR1 is MDHEN, CDR2 SYDVKM, per germline. The CDR3 nucleotides read TGTGCCAGCAGCGTTCTCGTGGGAGGTGCCTACGAGCAGTACTTC. The encoded protein is CASSVLVGGAYEQYF.

This clonotype has a count of ten or more. The chain uses TRBV20-1 and TRBJ2-7, with D perhaps matching TRBD2 (5 bases). CDR3 size: 15 residues. Trimming shortened V by 6 bases and J by 0 bases, and 18 bases separated the two germline ends. Germline V lookup: CDR1 DFQATT, CDR2 SNEGSKA (reference sequence). CDR3 coding DNA: TGCAGTGCGGCGATTAGCGTTGTTAGCTCCTACGAGCAGTACTTC. This sequence encodes CSAAISVVSSYEQYF.

At least ten counts were recorded for this clonotype. This sequence joins TRBV11-2 and TRBJ1-1; a possible D gene is TRBD1 (6 bases). Germline CDR1 SGHAT, CDR2 FQNNGV. With 6 bases removed from V and 4 bases from J, the gap between germline ends came to 18 bases. The CDR3 totals 15 residues. The CDR3 nucleotides read TGTGCCAGCAGATTACAGGGAGGCTCTTTCACTGAAGCTTTCTTT. It encodes CASRLQGGSFTEAFF.